A single sample gave rise to the 30 T cell receptor beta chains below, sequenced in a study of T cells in Graves' hyperthyroidism and ophthalmopathy. Regions amplified from RNA transcripts were the TCR beta CDR3 regions. Carried out on the TCR CDR3, a first-round RT-PCR used the HTBI primer set. A single record per CDR3 protein comes from TCRdb applying MiXCR to the multiplex PCR reads. The table has under 400,000 distinct CDR3 sequences, under 15% seen once. Source material: blood. Receptor source: a woman between 18 and 29 years old with Graves' hyperthyroidism.

This clonotype was detected many times. The chain joins TRBV20-1 to TRBJ2-7; D possibly corresponds to TRBD2 (5 bases). Trimming pared 7 bases from V and 0 bases from J, leaving 10 bases between. This CDR3 has 12 residues. Germline CDR1 and CDR2: DFQATT and SNEGSKA (reference sequence). CDR3 in DNA: TGCAGTGTTCGGGAAACCTCCTACGAGCAGTACTTC. Translation: CSVRETSYEQYF.

This clonotype occurred a few times. The V call is TRBV19, the J call TRBJ2-2, with a tentative D call TRBD2 (5 bases). CDR1 and CDR2 (germline): LNHDA, SQIVND (reference sequence). V lost 4 bases and J lost 5, with 11 bases in between. The CDR3 extends over 14 amino acids. The CDR3 reads CASSKGGRTGELFF. In DNA, the CDR3 is TGTGCCAGTAGTAAAGGAGGACGGACCGGGGAGCTGTTTTTT.

This sequence joins TRBV19 and TRBJ1-5; D possibly corresponds to TRBD1 (5 bases). The CDR3 consists of 13 residues. Looked up from germline, CDR1 is LNHDA and CDR2 is SQIVND (reference sequence). With 10 bases removed from V and 4 bases from J, the gap between germline ends came to 14 bases. The CDR3 sequence is CATSDSRNQPQHF. The CDR3 region has the DNA TGTGCCACCTCCGACAGCAGAAATCAGCCCCAGCATTTT.

This clonotype was detected ten times or more. The genes are TRBV28 and TRBJ1-1, with a weak D call TRBD1 (5 bases). Germline V gives CDR1 MDHEN, CDR2 SYDVKM. This CDR3 is 12 amino acids long. The V and J ends lost 6 bases and 1 base respectively, with 6 bases between them. The CDR3, as DNA: TGTGCCAGCAGGACAGCGAACACTGAAGCTTTCTTT. This gives the protein CASRTANTEAFF.

This clonotype was detected ten times or more. The chain combines TRBV30 with TRBJ2-7, with 11 bases that match TRBD1. Losses at the gene ends were 0 bases for V and 2 bases for J; bases not matched to a gene: 3. CDR1 and CDR2 (germline): GTSNPN, SVGIG (reference sequence). CDR3 length equals 15 residues. DNA for the CDR3: TGTGCCTGGAGTGTACTGGGACAGGGGGCCTACGAGCAGTACTTC. It is translated as CAWSVLGQGAYEQYF.

This sequence joins TRBV3-1 and TRBJ2-5; D is uncertain. This CDR3 is 14 amino acids long. Germline V gene data show CDR1 as LGHDT and CDR2 as YNNKEL (reference sequence). Trimming took 0 bases from V and 0 from J, leaving 5 bases between them. CDR3 sequence (DNA): TGTGCCAGCAGCCAAGACACTAACCAAGAGACCCAGTACTTC. Amino acids: CASSQDTNQETQYF.

The sample holds a few counts of this clonotype. J is TRBJ2-1 and V is TRBV9; 8 nucleotides line up with TRBD1. CDR3 length: 16 residues. V lost 4 bases, J lost 4 bases, and 10 bases stayed unmatched. CDR1 and CDR2 (germline): SGDLS, YYNGEE. The CDR3 here is CASSSRTGTGYNEQFF. Written as DNA, the CDR3 is TGTGCCAGCAGCTCCCGAACCGGGACAGGTTACAATGAGCAGTTCTTC.

This clonotype was recorded at least ten times. The chain has TRBV20-1 and TRBJ1-2; 8 positions match TRBD1. Germline-derived CDR1 and CDR2 are DFQATT and SNEGSKA (reference sequence). After removal of 4 bases from V and 3 bases from J, the junction contained 7 bases not matched to a gene. This CDR3 is built from 14 residues. CDR3 region: CSAIRTGSDYGYTF. CDR3 in DNA: TGCAGTGCTATAAGGACAGGGTCTGACTATGGCTACACCTTC.

This clonotype has a count of ten or more. The chain combines TRBV5-1 with TRBJ2-2; 9 nucleotides align to TRBD2. The junction had 9 bases not matched to a gene; V was cut back by 4 bases and J by 5 bases. Germline V lookup: CDR1 SGHRS, CDR2 YFSETQ. The CDR3 has 16 residues. CDR3 loop: CASSTTAGGGTGELFF. In nucleotides, the CDR3 is TGCGCCAGCAGCACTACAGCGGGAGGAGGGACCGGGGAGCTGTTTTTT.

The chain is built from TRBV6-2 or TRBV6-3 and TRBJ2-1; TRBD2 aligns across 14 bases. From germline, CDR1 is MNHEY and CDR2 SVGEGT. The CDR3 extends over 17 amino acids. Losses at the gene ends were 5 bases for V and 4 bases for J; bases not matched to a gene: 7. DNA for the CDR3: TGTGCCAGCAGTAAGACTAGCGGGAGGGCCGGGTACAATGAGCAGTTCTTC. Its protein is CASSKTSGRAGYNEQFF.

There are many counts of this clonotype. The chain links TRBV20-1 to TRBJ1-5; possible D gene TRBD1, 6 bases. V dropped 0 bases and J dropped 6 bases, with 15 bases sitting between them. CDR1 DFQATT and CDR2 SNEGSKA come from the germline V gene (reference sequence). The CDR3 runs 15 residues. CDR3 in DNA: TGCAGTGCTAGAGATCCGCGGGGGGCGGGTCAGCCCCAGCATTTT. Translating gives CSARDPRGAGQPQHF.

This clonotype was seen repeatedly, ten times or more. CDR3 protein: CASSQAARSSYEQYF. The CDR3 nucleotides are TGTGCCAGCTCACAGGCGGCGAGGAGCTCCTACGAGCAGTACTTC. J is TRBJ2-7 and V is TRBV18; D unclear. The V and J ends lost 4 bases and 0 bases respectively, with 13 bases between them. There are 15 residues in the CDR3. CDR1 and CDR2 (germline): KGHSH, LQKENI.

This clonotype has at least ten counts. V and J are TRBV2 and TRBJ2-6, with D uncertain. The CDR3 covers 14 residues. CDR1 is SNHLY and CDR2 is FYNNEI in the germline V gene. Trimming shortened V by 7 bases and J by 0 bases, and 7 bases separated the two germline ends. This chain's CDR3 is CASKTFSGANVLTF. The CDR3 DNA follows: TGTGCCAGCAAGACATTCTCTGGGGCCAACGTCCTGACTTTC.

Regarding this clonotype: This sequence may be a read error, since a much larger clone differs from it by one base. The CDR3 nucleotides read TGTGCCAGCAGTGGGGGGACATTTACCTACGAGCAGTACTTC. Amino acid sequence: CASSGGTFTYEQYF. The chain links TRBV28 to TRBJ2-7; D is tentatively TRBD1 or TRBD2 (6 bases each). The germline V gene has CDR1 MDHEN and CDR2 SYDVKM. The CDR3 covers 14 residues. V was cut by 5 bases and J by 2 bases, with 13 bases left in between.

There are many counts of this clonotype. The rearrangement joins TRBV20-1 to TRBJ1-1, with a tentative D call TRBD1 (6 bases). This CDR3 is 15 amino acids long. Trimming removed 3 bases from V and 7 bases from J, with 21 bases in between. The V gene's germline CDR1 is DFQATT and CDR2 SNEGSKA (reference sequence). CDR3 DNA: TGCAGTGCTAGGCCTCCAAGGGGGAAGGCGGTTGAAGCTTTCTTT. It is translated as CSARPPRGKAVEAFF.

This clonotype was counted at least ten times. In DNA, the CDR3 is TGTGCCAGCAGTTTTGAGGTAGGGGACGCCTCCTACGAGCAGTACTTC. Translated: CASSFEVGDASYEQYF. The chain uses TRBV28 and TRBJ2-7; possibly TRBD1 or TRBD2 for D (5 bases each). Deletions cut 3 bases from V and 0 bases from J, with 15 bases between. CDR1 MDHEN and CDR2 SYDVKM come from the germline V gene. CDR3 length: 16 residues.

About this clonotype: This sequence may be a read error, since a much larger clone differs from it by one base. The chain combines TRBV7-9 with TRBJ2-1; 9 bases are shared with TRBD1. There are 17 residues in the CDR3. Germline assignment: CDR1 SEHNR and CDR2 FQNEAQ (reference sequence). CDR3 amino acids: CAGSHTGGGNSYNEQFF. The CDR3 DNA reads as TGTGCCGGCAGCCACACAGGGGGCGGGAACTCCTACAATGAGCAGTTCTTC.

The rearrangement links TRBV9 to TRBJ1-2; 7 bases are a match to TRBD1. J lost 0 bases, V lost 0 bases, and 2 bases had no gene match. From germline, CDR1 is SGDLS and CDR2 YYNGEE. CDR3 size: 15 residues. As DNA, the CDR3 is TGTGCCAGCAGCGTAGAAGGGGGCCCTAACTATGGCTACACCTTC. This sequence encodes CASSVEGGPNYGYTF.

This clonotype has more than one count but fewer than ten. This chain links TRBV7-8 with TRBJ2-2, with 7 bases that match TRBD1. Germline CDR1 SGHVS, CDR2 FQNEAQ. After removal of 5 bases from V and 1 base from J, the junction contained 4 bases not matched to a gene. There are 15 residues in the CDR3. CDR3 sequence reads: CASSRGQQNTGELFF. CDR3 bases: TGTGCCAGCAGCCGGGGACAGCAGAACACCGGGGAGCTGTTTTTT.

This clonotype occurred once. J is TRBJ1-1 and V is TRBV6-1; D is possibly TRBD1 (5 bases). V gave up 2 bases and J gave up 5 bases, with 12 bases separating them. The CDR3 covers 14 residues. CDR1 MNHNS and CDR2 SASEGT come from the germline V gene. The CDR3 sequence: CASSEQGIETEAFF. The CDR3 region has the DNA TGTGCCAGCAGTGAACAGGGAATCGAGACTGAAGCTTTCTTT.

This clonotype was detected many times. The V gene is TRBV20-1, the J gene TRBJ1-1; 8 nucleotides match TRBD1. Germline values: CDR1 DFQATT, CDR2 SNEGSKA (reference sequence). The length of the CDR3 is 14 residues. V lost 7 bases to trimming and J lost 6 bases; unmatched junction nucleotides: 13. The CDR3 reads CSGIRLTGVPEAFF. The CDR3 DNA follows: TGCAGTGGCATACGCCTGACAGGGGTACCTGAAGCTTTCTTT.

This clonotype occurred a few times. This chain connects TRBV7-8 to TRBJ2-5; D gene unclear. Trimming removed 3 bases at V and 1 base at J, with 12 bases between. This CDR3 contains 15 residues. Germline CDR1 is SGHVS and CDR2 is FQNEAQ. The CDR3: CASSFQDGVQETQYF. CDR3 nucleotide sequence: TGTGCCAGCAGCTTCCAAGACGGCGTCCAAGAGACCCAGTACTTC.

As to this clonotype: This clone may be a read error of a much larger clone one base away. The rearrangement uses TRBV12-3 or TRBV12-4 and TRBJ2-1; D possibly corresponds to TRBD1 (6 bases). The germline V and J ends were trimmed by 6 bases and 3 bases, with 9 bases remaining between them. This CDR3 has 13 residues. For the CDR3, the DNA is TGTGCCAGCAGCCGGGACAACTACAATGAGCAGTTCTTC. The encoded protein is CASSRDNYNEQFF.

The chain employs TRBV25-1 and TRBJ2-7; perhaps D is TRBD1 or TRBD2 (5 bases each). Germline assignment: CDR1 MGHDK and CDR2 SYGVNS. The germline V and J ends were trimmed by 6 bases and 6 bases, with 18 bases remaining between them. The CDR3 spans 14 residues. In nucleotides, the CDR3 is TGTGCCAGCAGACTCGGGGACCATAGGGGCGAGCAGTACTTC. It specifies CASRLGDHRGEQYF.

This clonotype has a handful of counts. J is TRBJ1-1 and V is TRBV6-2 or TRBV6-3; TRBD1 might be the D (5 bases). The length of the CDR3 is 13 residues. Germline V gives CDR1 MNHEY, CDR2 SVGEGT. V was trimmed by 5 bases and J by 3 bases, leaving 10 bases between them. Here the CDR3 reads CASSLLGDTEAFF. The CDR3 bases are TGTGCCAGCAGTCTTTTGGGGGACACTGAAGCTTTCTTT.

This clonotype was picked up many times. The chain links TRBV3-1 to TRBJ1-2, with D hard to call. The germline V gene has CDR1 LGHDT and CDR2 YNNKEL (reference sequence). This CDR3 is built from 13 residues. The germline V and J ends were trimmed by 4 bases and 7 bases, with 13 bases remaining between them. CDR3 nucleotides: TGTGCCAGCAGCCTAGGGTCCTTGGGTGGCTACACCTTC. Its translation is CASSLGSLGGYTF.

This clonotype appeared many times. The chain recombines TRBV5-1 with TRBJ2-4, with 7 bases aligning to TRBD2. The CDR3 contains 14 residues. Germline CDR1 SGHRS, CDR2 YFSETQ. V gave up 2 bases and J gave up 8 bases; unmatched junction bases: 7. The CDR3 coding sequence is TGCGCCAGCAGCTTTGGGGGGGAAGTGGACATTCAGTACTTC. This translates into CASSFGGEVDIQYF.

This clonotype has a count of ten or more. V and J are TRBV6-1 and TRBJ2-2, with D perhaps matching TRBD1 (6 bases). CDR1 and CDR2 (germline): MNHNS, SASEGT. The CDR3 runs to 15 residues. Trimming took 6 bases from V and 0 from J, leaving 11 bases between them. The DNA of the CDR3 is TGTGCCAGCAGAAAACAGGGATCGAACACCGGGGAGCTGTTTTTT. Protein product: CASRKQGSNTGELFF.

This rearrangement joins TRBV5-1 to TRBJ2-1; D perhaps matches TRBD2 (6 bases). The V gene lost 4 bases and the J gene lost 8 bases, with 28 bases spanning the gap. The CDR3 extends over 18 amino acids. CDR1 and CDR2 (germline): SGHRS, YFSETQ. DNA of the CDR3: TGCGCCAGCAGCCTACCAACAGGCCCTAGCGCGAAGACCGATGAGCAGTTCTTC. It is translated as CASSLPTGPSAKTDEQFF.

J is TRBJ2-1 and V is TRBV19; 13 positions agree with TRBD2. Germline V lookup: CDR1 LNHDA, CDR2 SQIVND (reference sequence). J lost 8 bases, V lost 4 bases, and 8 bases had no gene match. This CDR3 has 16 amino acids. CDR3 DNA sequence: TGTGCCAGTAGTACTAAACTAGCGGGAGGGGTTTATGAGCAGTTCTTC. This sequence encodes CASSTKLAGGVYEQFF. The variable domain in full, with the rest retrieved from reference TRBV19 and TRBJ2-1, is DGGITQSPKYLFRKEGQNVTLSCEQNLNHDAMYWYRQDPGQGLRLIYYSQIVNDFQKGDIAEGYSVSREKKESFPLTVTSAQKNPTAFYLCASSTKLAGGVYEQFFGPGTRLTVL.